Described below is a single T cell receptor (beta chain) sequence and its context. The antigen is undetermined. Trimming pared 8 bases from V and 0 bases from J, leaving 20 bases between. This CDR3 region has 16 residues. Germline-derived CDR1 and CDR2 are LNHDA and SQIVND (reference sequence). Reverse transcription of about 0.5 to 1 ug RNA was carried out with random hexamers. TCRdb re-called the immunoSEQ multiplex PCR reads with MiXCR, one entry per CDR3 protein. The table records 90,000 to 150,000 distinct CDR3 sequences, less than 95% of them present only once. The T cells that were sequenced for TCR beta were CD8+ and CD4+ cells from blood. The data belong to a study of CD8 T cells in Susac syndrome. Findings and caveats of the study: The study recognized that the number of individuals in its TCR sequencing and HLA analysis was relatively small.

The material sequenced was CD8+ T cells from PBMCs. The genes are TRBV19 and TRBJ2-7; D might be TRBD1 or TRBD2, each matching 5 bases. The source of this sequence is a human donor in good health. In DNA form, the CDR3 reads TGTGCCAGTTTTACGGCCGGGACCCGAACCTCCTACGAGCAGTACTTC. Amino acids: CASFTAGTRTSYEQYF.